This T cell receptor beta chain stems from a study of response to subunit inactivated influenza vaccine. Study-level results: Researchers suggested that each seasonal influenza vaccination recruits few new T cells.

Concerning this clonotype: Its specificity is not known.

TCRdb used MiXCR to reprocess the RT-PCR reads, holding one entry per CDR3 protein. The table lists hundreds of thousands of distinct CDR3 sequences, less than 30% of them singletons. The length of the CDR3 is 12 residues. V was clipped by 5 bases and J by 3 bases, with 7 bases between them. Germline assignment: CDR1 MGHDK and CDR2 SYGVNS. The clonotype comes from a man aged 50-59 years who received an inactivated influenza vaccine. Sequenced here: CD4+ T cells sorted from PBMCs, sampled less than 6 days after vaccination. The chain combines TRBV25-1 with TRBJ2-5, with no clear D. This CDR3 is CASSTAKETQYF. The CDR3 nucleotides read TGTGCCAGCAGTACGGCAAAAGAGACCCAGTACTTC.